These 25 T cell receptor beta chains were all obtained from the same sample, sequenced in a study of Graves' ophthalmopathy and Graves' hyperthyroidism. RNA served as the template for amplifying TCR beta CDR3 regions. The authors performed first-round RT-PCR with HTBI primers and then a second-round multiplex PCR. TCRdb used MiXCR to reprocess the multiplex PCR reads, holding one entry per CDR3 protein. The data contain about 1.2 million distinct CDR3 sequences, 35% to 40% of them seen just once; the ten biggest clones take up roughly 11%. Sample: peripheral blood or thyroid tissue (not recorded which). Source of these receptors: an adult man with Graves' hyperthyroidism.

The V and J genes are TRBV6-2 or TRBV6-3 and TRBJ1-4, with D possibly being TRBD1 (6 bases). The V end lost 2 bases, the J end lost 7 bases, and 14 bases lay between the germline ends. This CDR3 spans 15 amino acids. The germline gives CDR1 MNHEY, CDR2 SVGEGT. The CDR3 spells CASSYTGHNSEKLFF. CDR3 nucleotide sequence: TGTGCCAGCAGTTACACGGGACACAATAGTGAAAAACTGTTTTTT.

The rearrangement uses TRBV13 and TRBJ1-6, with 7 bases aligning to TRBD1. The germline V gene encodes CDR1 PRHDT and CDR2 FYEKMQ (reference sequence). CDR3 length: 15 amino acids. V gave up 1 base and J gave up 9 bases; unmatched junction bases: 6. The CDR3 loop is CASSLEEGASSPLHF. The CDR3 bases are TGTGCCAGCAGCTTAGAGGAGGGGGCAAGTTCACCCCTCCACTTT.

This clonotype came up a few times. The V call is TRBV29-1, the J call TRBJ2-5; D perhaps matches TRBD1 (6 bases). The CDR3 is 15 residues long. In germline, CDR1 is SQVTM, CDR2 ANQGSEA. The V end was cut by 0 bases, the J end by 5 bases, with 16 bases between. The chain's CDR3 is CSVEDFNRVGETQYF. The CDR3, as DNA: TGCAGCGTTGAAGATTTTAACAGGGTAGGGGAGACCCAGTACTTC.

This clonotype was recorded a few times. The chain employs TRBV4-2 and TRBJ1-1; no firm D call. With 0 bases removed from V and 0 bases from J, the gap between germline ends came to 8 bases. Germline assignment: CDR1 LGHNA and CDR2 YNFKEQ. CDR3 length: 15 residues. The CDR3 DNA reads TGTGCCAGCAGCCAAGATGACACAATGAACACTGAAGCTTTCTTT. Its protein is CASSQDDTMNTEAFF.

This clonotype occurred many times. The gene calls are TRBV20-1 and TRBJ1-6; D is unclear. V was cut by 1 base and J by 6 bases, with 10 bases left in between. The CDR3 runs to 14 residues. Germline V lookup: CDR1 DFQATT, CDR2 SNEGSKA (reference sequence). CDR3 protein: CSARVHTVNSPLHF. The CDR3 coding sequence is TGCAGTGCTAGAGTCCATACAGTTAATTCACCCCTCCACTTT.

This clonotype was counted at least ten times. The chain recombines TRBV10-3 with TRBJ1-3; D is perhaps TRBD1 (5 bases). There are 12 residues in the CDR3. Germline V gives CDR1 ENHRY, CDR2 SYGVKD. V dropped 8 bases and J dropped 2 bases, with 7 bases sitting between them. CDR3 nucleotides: TGTGCCATCTACAGGCCTGGAAACACCATATATTTT. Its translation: CAIYRPGNTIYF.

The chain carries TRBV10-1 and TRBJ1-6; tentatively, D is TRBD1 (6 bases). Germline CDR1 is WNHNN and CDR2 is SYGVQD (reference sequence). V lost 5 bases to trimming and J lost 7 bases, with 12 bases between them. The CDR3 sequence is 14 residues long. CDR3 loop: CASSTGHPNSPLHF. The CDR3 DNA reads TGCGCCAGCAGTACGGGACACCCAAATTCACCCCTCCACTTT.

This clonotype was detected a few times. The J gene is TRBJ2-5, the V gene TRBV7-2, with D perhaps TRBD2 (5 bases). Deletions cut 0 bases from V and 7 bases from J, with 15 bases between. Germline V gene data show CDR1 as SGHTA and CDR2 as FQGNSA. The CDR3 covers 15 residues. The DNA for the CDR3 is TGTGCCAGCAGCTTAGCGCTGGACTCGATTAGGACCCAGTACTTC. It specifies CASSLALDSIRTQYF. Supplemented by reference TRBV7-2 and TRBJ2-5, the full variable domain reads GAGVSQSPSNKVTEKGKDVELRCDPISGHTALYWYRQSLGQGLEFLIYFQGNSAPDKSGLPSDRFSAERTGGSVSTLTIQRTQQEDSAVYLCASSLALDSIRTQYFGPGTRLLVL.

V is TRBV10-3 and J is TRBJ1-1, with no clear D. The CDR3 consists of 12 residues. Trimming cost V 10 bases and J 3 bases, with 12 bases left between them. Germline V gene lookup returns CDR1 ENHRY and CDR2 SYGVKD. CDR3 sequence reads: CASSERDTEAFF. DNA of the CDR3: TGTGCCAGCAGCGAGCGGGACACTGAAGCTTTCTTT.

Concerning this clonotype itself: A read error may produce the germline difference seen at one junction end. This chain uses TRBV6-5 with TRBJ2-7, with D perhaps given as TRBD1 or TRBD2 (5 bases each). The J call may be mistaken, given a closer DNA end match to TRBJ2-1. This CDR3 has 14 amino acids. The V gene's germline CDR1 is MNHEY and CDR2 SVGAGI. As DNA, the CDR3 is TGCGCCAGCAGTGAGGGGTATTCTCGCAATGAGCAGTTCTTC. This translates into CASSEGYSRNEQFF.

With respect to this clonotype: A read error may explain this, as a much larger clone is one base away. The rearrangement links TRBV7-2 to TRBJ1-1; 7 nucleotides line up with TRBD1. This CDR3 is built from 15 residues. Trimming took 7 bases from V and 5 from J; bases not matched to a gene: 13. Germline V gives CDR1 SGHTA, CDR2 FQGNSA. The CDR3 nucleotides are TGTGCCAGCAAACCGGAACCCCAGGGGGGAACTGAAGCTTTCTTT. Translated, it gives CASKPEPQGGTEAFF.

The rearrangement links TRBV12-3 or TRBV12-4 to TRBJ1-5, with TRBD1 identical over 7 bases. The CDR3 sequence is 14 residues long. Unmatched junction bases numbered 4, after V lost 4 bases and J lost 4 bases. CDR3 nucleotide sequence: TGTGCCAGCAGTTCAAACAGGGGAAATCAGCCCCAGCATTTT. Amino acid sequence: CASSSNRGNQPQHF.

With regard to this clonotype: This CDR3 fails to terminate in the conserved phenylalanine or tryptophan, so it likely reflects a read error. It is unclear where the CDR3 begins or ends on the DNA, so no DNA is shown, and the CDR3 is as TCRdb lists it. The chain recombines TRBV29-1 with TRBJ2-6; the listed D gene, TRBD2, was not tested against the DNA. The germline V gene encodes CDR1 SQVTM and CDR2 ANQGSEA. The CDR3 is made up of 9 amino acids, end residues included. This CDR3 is CSVRLAGLS.

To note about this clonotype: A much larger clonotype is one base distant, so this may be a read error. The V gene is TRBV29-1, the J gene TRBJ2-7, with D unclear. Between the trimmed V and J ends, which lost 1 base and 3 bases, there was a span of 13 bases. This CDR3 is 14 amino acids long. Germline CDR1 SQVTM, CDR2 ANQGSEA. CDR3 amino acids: CSVEVQDHGYEQYF. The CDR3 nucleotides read TGCAGCGTTGAAGTTCAGGACCACGGCTACGAGCAGTACTTC.

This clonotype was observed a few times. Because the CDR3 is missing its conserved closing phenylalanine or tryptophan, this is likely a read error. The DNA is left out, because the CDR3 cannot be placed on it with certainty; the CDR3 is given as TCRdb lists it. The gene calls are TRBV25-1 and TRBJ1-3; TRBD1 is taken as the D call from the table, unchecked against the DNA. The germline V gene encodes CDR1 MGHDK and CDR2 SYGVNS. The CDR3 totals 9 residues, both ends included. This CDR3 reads CASSVHRVM.

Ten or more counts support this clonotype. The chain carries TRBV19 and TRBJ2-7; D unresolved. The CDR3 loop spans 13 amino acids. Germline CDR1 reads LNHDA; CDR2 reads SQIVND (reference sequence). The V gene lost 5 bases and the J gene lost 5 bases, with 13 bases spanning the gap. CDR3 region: CASSVASGDEQYF. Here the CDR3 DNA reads TGTGCCAGTAGTGTCGCTAGTGGCGACGAGCAGTACTTC.

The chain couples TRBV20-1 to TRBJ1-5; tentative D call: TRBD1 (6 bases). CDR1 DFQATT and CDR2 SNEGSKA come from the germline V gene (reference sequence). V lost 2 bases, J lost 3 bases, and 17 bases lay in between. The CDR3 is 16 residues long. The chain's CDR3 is CSARRDKGQSNQPQHF. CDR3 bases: TGCAGTGCTAGACGGGACAAAGGTCAGTCCAATCAGCCCCAGCATTTT.

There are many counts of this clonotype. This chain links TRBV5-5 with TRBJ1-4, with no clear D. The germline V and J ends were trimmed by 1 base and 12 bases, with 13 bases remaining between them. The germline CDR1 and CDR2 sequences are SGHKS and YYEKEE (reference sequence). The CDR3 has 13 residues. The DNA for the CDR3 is TGTGCCAGCAGCTTGCTGCCAGGTGTGGAACTGTTTTTT. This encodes CASSLLPGVELFF.

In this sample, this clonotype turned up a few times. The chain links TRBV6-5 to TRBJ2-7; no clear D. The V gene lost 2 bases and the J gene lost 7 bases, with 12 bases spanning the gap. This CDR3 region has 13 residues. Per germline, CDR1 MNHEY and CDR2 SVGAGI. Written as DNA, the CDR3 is TGTGCCAGCAGTTACGGGCTTTCGAGGGAGCAGTACTTC. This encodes CASSYGLSREQYF.

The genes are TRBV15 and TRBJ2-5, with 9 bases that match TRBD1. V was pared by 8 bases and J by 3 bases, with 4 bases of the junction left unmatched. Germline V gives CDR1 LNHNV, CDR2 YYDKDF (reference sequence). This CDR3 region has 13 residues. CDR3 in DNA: TGTGCCACCGAGAGGGACAGGGAAGAGACCCAGTACTTC. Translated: CATERDREETQYF.

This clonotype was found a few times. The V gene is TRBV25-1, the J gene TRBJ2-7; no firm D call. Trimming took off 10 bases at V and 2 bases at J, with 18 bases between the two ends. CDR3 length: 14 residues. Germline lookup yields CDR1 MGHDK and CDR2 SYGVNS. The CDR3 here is CATTSGLNPYEQYF. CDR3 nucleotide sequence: TGTGCCACCACGTCCGGGTTGAATCCCTACGAGCAGTACTTC.

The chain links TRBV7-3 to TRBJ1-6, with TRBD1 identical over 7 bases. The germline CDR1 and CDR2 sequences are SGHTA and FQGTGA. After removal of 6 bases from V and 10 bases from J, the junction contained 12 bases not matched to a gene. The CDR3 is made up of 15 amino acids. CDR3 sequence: CASSKRAGGSSPLHF. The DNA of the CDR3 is TGTGCCAGCAGTAAAAGGGCAGGGGGTTCGTCACCCCTCCACTTT.

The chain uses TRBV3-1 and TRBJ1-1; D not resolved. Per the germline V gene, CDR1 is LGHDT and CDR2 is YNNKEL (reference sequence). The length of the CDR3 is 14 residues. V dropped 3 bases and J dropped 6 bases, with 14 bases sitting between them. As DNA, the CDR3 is TGTGCCAGCAGCCAGGAATTGCACGGGGCTGAAGCTTTCTTT. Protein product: CASSQELHGAEAFF. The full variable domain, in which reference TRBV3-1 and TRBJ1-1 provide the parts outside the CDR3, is DTAVSQTPKYLVTQMGNDKSIKCEQNLGHDTMYWYKQDSKKFLKIMFSYNNKELIINETVPNRFSPKSPDKAHLNLHINSLELGDSAVYFCASSQELHGAEAFFGQGTRLTVV.

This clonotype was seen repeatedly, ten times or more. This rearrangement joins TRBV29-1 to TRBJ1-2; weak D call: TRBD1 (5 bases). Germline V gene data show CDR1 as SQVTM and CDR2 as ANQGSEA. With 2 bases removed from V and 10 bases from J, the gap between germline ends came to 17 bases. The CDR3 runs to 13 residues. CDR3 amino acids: CSVERGRTPYYTF. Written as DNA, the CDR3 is TGCAGCGTTGAACGGGGCAGGACTCCGTACTACACCTTC.

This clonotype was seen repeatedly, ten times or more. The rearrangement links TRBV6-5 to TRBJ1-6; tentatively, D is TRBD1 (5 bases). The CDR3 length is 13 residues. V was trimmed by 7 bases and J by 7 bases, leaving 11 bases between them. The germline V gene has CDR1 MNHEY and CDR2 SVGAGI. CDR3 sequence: CASMGLSNSPLHF. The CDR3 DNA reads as TGTGCCAGCATGGGGCTCTCCAATTCACCCCTCCACTTT.